The T cell receptor beta chain described here comes from a study of blood T cell repertoires in COVID-19. The CDR3 length is 13 residues. Trimming took 5 bases from V and 7 from J, leaving 12 bases between them. Original data processing: Amplification of reference gene primers provided the estimated nucleated cell counts. The repertoire was sequenced with immunoSEQ multiplex PCR; TCRdb's copy has only in-frame clones and lacks some. The DNA was the basis for D and trimming; V, J and clone size are from that table. The table lists more than 300,000 clones, 70% to 90% of them singletons. In Seattle, patients joined the study during active infection and were tracked longitudinally.

Material for sequencing was peripheral blood. The sequence was collected from a woman in her thirties with COVID-19, enrolled during active disease. This chain uses TRBV12-3 or TRBV12-4 with TRBJ1-5; possibly TRBD1 for D (5 bases). CDR3 region: CASSPGLHQPQHF. The CDR3 nucleotides are TGTGCCAGCAGTCCGGGACTCCACCAGCCCCAGCATTTT.